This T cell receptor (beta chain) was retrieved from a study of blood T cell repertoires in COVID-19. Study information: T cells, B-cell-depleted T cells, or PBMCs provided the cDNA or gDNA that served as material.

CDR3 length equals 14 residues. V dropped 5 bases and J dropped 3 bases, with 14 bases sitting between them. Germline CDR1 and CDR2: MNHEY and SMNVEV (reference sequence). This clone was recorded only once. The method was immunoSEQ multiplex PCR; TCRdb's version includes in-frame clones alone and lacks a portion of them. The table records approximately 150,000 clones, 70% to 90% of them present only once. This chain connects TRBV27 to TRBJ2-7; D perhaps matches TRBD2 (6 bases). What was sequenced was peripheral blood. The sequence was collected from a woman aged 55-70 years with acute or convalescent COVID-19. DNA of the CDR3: TGTGCCAGCAGTCCCTCGGGACTTCTCTACGAGCAGTACTTC. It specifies CASSPSGLLYEQYF.